The 27 T cell receptor beta chains listed next were all sequenced from one sample in a study of cytomegalovirus exposure and HLA in healthy donors. The PCR made use of 60 Vbeta and 13 Jbeta primers. The table came from immunoSEQ multiplex PCR; TCRdb's copy has only in-frame clones and leaves some out. This table holds 120,000 to 150,000 clones, roughly 80% found once. The sample comprised PBMCs. The receptors originated from a male donor in good health and CMV-seronegative.

V is TRBV7-6 and J is TRBJ2-3, with D possibly TRBD1 on 5 matching bases. Deletions cut 0 bases from V and 4 bases from J, with 11 bases between. The CDR3 has 15 amino acids. Per germline, CDR1 SGHVS and CDR2 FNYEAQ. CDR3 amino acids: CASSLAFDSADTQYF. DNA for the CDR3: TGTGCCAGCAGCTTAGCGTTTGACAGTGCAGATACGCAGTATTTT. Complete variable domain (other parts from reference TRBV7-6 and TRBJ2-3): GAGVSQSPRYKVTKRGQDVALRCDPISGHVSLYWYRQALGQGPEFLTYFNYEAQQDKSGLPNDRFSAERPEGSISTLTIQRTEQRDSAMYRCASSLAFDSADTQYFGPGTRLTVL.

This chain uses TRBV10-3 with TRBJ1-4, with TRBD1 matching over 11 bases. The V gene's germline CDR1 is ENHRY and CDR2 SYGVKD. V was clipped by 6 bases and J by 5 bases; unmatched bases: 8. This CDR3 comprises 16 residues. The CDR3: CAISRDRGDLNEKLFF. CDR3 sequence (DNA): TGTGCCATCAGCCGGGACAGGGGGGATCTAAATGAAAAACTGTTTTTT.

V gene TRBV2 combines with J gene TRBJ2-3, with D possibly TRBD1 on 5 matching bases. Trimming removed 1 base from V and 0 bases from J, with 8 bases in between. The CDR3 has 15 amino acids. Germline V lookup: CDR1 SNHLY, CDR2 FYNNEI. CDR3 bases: TGTGCCAGCAGTGAAGAGGACACTAGCACAGATACGCAGTATTTT. This gives the protein CASSEEDTSTDTQYF.

This chain joins TRBV18 and TRBJ1-3; D is unclear. The length of the CDR3 is 15 residues. The V gene lost 0 bases and the J gene lost 7 bases, with 13 bases spanning the gap. The V gene's germline CDR1 is KGHSH and CDR2 LQKENI. The CDR3: CASSPPAGGENTIYF. In nucleotides, the CDR3 is TGTGCCAGCTCACCACCCGCGGGTGGTGAGAACACCATATATTTT.

The sample holds a few counts of this clone. The V gene is TRBV19, the J gene TRBJ1-5, with 8 bases fitting TRBD1. The germline V gene encodes CDR1 LNHDA and CDR2 SQIVND (reference sequence). CDR3 length: 14 amino acids. V lost 3 bases to trimming and J lost 5 bases; unmatched junction nucleotides: 3. The CDR3 loop reads CASSIWTGHQPQHF. The CDR3 DNA follows: TGTGCCAGTAGTATCTGGACAGGGCATCAGCCCCAGCATTTT. Full variable domain (rest looked up from reference TRBV19 and TRBJ1-5): DGGITQSPKYLFRKEGQNVTLSCEQNLNHDAMYWYRQDPGQGLRLIYYSQIVNDFQKGDIAEGYSVSREKKESFPLTVTSAQKNPTAFYLCASSIWTGHQPQHFGDGTRLSIL.

The sample holds one count of this clone. The chain employs TRBV9 and TRBJ2-3; TRBD1 is a possible D gene (5 bases). The CDR3 totals 16 residues. V was trimmed by 2 bases and J by 0 bases, leaving 13 bases between them. The germline V gene encodes CDR1 SGDLS and CDR2 YYNGEE. CDR3: CASSVGPGPSTDTQYF. The CDR3 region has the DNA TGTGCCAGCAGCGTCGGCCCAGGGCCTAGCACAGATACGCAGTATTTT.

CDR3 DNA: TGTGCCTGGAGGAGTAACCAAGAGACCCAGTACTTC. This gives the protein CAWRSNQETQYF. This chain joins TRBV30 and TRBJ2-5; D is unresolved. The ends were cut back, 3 bases at V and 0 bases at J, with 5 bases in the middle. Germline V gene sequence: CDR1 GTSNPN, CDR2 SVGIG (reference sequence). The CDR3 sequence is 12 residues long.

This chain joins TRBV9 and TRBJ1-1; D unresolved. The CDR3 length is 15 residues. Germline assignment: CDR1 SGDLS and CDR2 YYNGEE. The V gene lost 4 bases and the J gene lost 3 bases, with 16 bases spanning the gap. CDR3 in DNA: TGTGCCAGCAGCCCCCGGTTGGAGGGCCACACTGAAGCTTTCTTT. Its translation is CASSPRLEGHTEAFF.

This chain links TRBV27 with TRBJ1-3; a possible D gene is TRBD1 (5 bases). This CDR3 region has 14 residues. V lost 6 bases and J 4 bases, leaving 13 bases between the germline ends. Germline assignment: CDR1 MNHEY and CDR2 SMNVEV (reference sequence). The DNA for the CDR3 is TGTGCCAGCAGGCCCGGGGGTAGAGGAAACACCATATATTTT. Encoded protein: CASRPGGRGNTIYF.

The genes are TRBV6-4 and TRBJ2-1, with TRBD1 matching over 7 bases. After removal of 4 bases from V and 3 bases from J, the junction contained 6 bases not matched to a gene. CDR3 size: 15 residues. Per the germline V gene, CDR1 is MRHNA and CDR2 is SNTAGT. The chain's CDR3 is CASSAPGQNYNEQFF. CDR3 in DNA: TGTGCCAGCAGTGCGCCGGGACAGAACTACAATGAGCAGTTCTTC.

The rearrangement links TRBV7-9 to TRBJ1-6, with D possibly matching TRBD1 (6 bases). The ends were cut back, 1 base at V and 11 bases at J, with 12 bases in the middle. Germline V gene data show CDR1 as SEHNR and CDR2 as FQNEAQ (reference sequence). The CDR3 is 14 amino acids. CDR3 DNA: TGTGCCAGCAGCTTAGAACAGGGAACGACACCCCTCCACTTT. It specifies CASSLEQGTTPLHF.

With regard to this clone: The junction departs from germline at one end; a sequencing error may be responsible. The chain links TRBV7-9 to TRBJ2-1; the match to TRBD1 covers 7 bases. Germline CDR1 reads SEHNR; CDR2 reads FQNEAQ (reference sequence). CDR3 length: 13 residues. CDR3: CASSFISRAGGIF. The CDR3 coding sequence is TGTGCCAGCAGCTTCATAAGTCGGGCAGGGGGAATCTTC. Complete variable domain (other parts from reference TRBV7-9 and TRBJ2-1): DTGVSQNPRHKITKRGQNVTFRCDPISEHNRLYWYRQTLGQGPEFLTYFQNEAQLEKSRLLSDRFSAERPKGSFSTLEIQRTEQGDSAMYLCASSFISRAGGIFGPGTRLTVL.

The gene calls are TRBV6-6 and TRBJ1-1; maybe TRBD1 (5 bases). Trimming shortened V by 2 bases and J by 6 bases, and 10 bases separated the two germline ends. The CDR3 contains 13 residues. Germline-derived CDR1 and CDR2 are MNHNY and SVGAGI (reference sequence). The CDR3 loop reads CASSYRGGSEAFF. In DNA form, the CDR3 reads TGTGCCAGCAGTTACAGGGGAGGATCTGAAGCTTTCTTT.

This sequence joins TRBV7-9 and TRBJ2-3, with 8 bases lining up with TRBD2. Germline CDR1 SEHNR, CDR2 FQNEAQ (reference sequence). This CDR3 is 15 amino acids long. V shed 6 bases, J shed 2 bases, and the junction held 7 bases outside the gene matches. The CDR3 DNA is TGTGCCAGCAGAGGCTTCGGGGGGGTCACAGATACGCAGTATTTT. Encoded protein: CASRGFGGVTDTQYF.

V is TRBV5-1 and J is TRBJ2-3; D unclear. V was pared by 0 bases and J by 5 bases, with 10 bases between. The CDR3 is 14 amino acids. Germline CDR1 SGHRS, CDR2 YFSETQ. Here the CDR3 DNA reads TGCGCCAGCAGCTTGGTGCACACAAAAGATACGCAGTATTTT. Residues: CASSLVHTKDTQYF.

This clone appeared once. The chain uses TRBV29-1 and TRBJ1-1, with D uncertain. This CDR3 has 14 amino acids. V lost 6 bases and J 0 bases, leaving 14 bases between the germline ends. The germline CDR1 and CDR2 sequences are SQVTM and ANQGSEA. As DNA, the CDR3 is TGCAGCGTCCGAAATGGACTCATGAACACTGAAGCTTTCTTT. Protein: CSVRNGLMNTEAFF.

This sequence joins TRBV27 and TRBJ1-5; D ambiguous. The CDR3 totals 13 residues. Germline-derived CDR1 and CDR2 are MNHEY and SMNVEV (reference sequence). Trimming cost V 8 bases and J 4 bases, with 12 bases left between them. CDR3 DNA sequence: TGTGCCAGCCGGAAAGGAGGGAATCAGCCCCAGCATTTT. This encodes CASRKGGNQPQHF.

This chain connects TRBV28 to TRBJ2-7; D might be TRBD1 (6 bases). This CDR3 contains 16 residues. Trimming shortened V by 6 bases and J by 6 bases, and 24 bases separated the two germline ends. The V gene's germline CDR1 is MDHEN and CDR2 SYDVKM. The CDR3 DNA reads as TGTGCCAGCAGCCTCAGGGCCTACAGGGTACCACCCGAGCAGTACTTC. It is translated as CASSLRAYRVPPEQYF. Drawing the rest from reference TRBV28 and TRBJ2-7, the complete variable domain is DVKVTQSSRYLVKRTGEKVFLECVQDMDHENMFWYRQDPGLGLRLIYFSYDVKMKEKGDIPEGYSVSREKKERFSLILESASTNQTSMYLCASSLRAYRVPPEQYFGPGTRLTVT.

V is TRBV5-1 and J is TRBJ1-1; 9 positions match TRBD1. Germline V lookup: CDR1 SGHRS, CDR2 YFSETQ. The CDR3 is made up of 16 amino acids. Trimming cost V 4 bases and J 7 bases; bases outside gene matches: 14. Here the CDR3 DNA reads TGCGCCAGCAGCCCAGGGACAGGGAGAGAAGGCAATGAAGCTTTCTTT. Amino acid sequence: CASSPGTGREGNEAFF.

This clone was observed a handful of times. The chain is built from TRBV7-2 and TRBJ2-1; 8 bases match TRBD2. With 2 bases clipped from V and 2 bases from J, the junction kept 5 bases outside the gene matches. Per germline, CDR1 SGHTA and CDR2 FQGNSA. The CDR3 contains 16 residues. CDR3 bases: TGTGCCAGCAGCTTAATAGCGGGGATCGCCTACAATGAGCAGTTCTTC. Translated: CASSLIAGIAYNEQFF.

This chain links TRBV13 with TRBJ1-1; no definite D call. The CDR3 runs 13 residues. CDR1 PRHDT and CDR2 FYEKMQ come from the germline V gene (reference sequence). V was pared by 1 base and J by 4 bases, with 7 bases between. CDR3 sequence reads: CASSLAGATEAFF. In nucleotides, the CDR3 is TGTGCCAGCAGCTTAGCGGGAGCCACTGAAGCTTTCTTT. Combining the CDR3 with reference TRBV13 and TRBJ1-1 gives the whole variable domain AAGVIQSPRHLIKEKRETATLKCYPIPRHDTVYWYQQGPGQDPQFLISFYEKMQSDKGSIPDRFSAQQFSDYHSELNMSSLELGDSALYFCASSLAGATEAFFGQGTRLTVV.

The chain has TRBV27 and TRBJ2-7, with a weak D call TRBD1 (5 bases). Germline lookup yields CDR1 MNHEY and CDR2 SMNVEV (reference sequence). The CDR3 has 11 amino acids. V lost 3 bases and J lost 5, with 5 bases in between. CDR3 sequence (DNA): TGTGCCAGCAGTTTGGGGCACGAGCAGTACTTC. This translates into CASSLGHEQYF.

This clone turned up a few times. The genes are TRBV5-1 and TRBJ2-5; possible D gene TRBD2, 5 bases. The CDR3 loop spans 15 amino acids. The germline CDR1 and CDR2 sequences are SGHRS and YFSETQ. Trimming cost V 2 bases and J 4 bases, with 15 bases left between them. DNA of the CDR3: TGCGCCAGCAGCTTTTTTCGGGCCCGGGGAGAGACCCAGTACTTC. Translating it yields CASSFFRARGETQYF.

This CDR3 is CASSLAQAYEQYF. The CDR3 DNA reads as TGTGCCAGCAGCTTGGCCCAGGCCTACGAGCAGTACTTC. V and J are TRBV5-8 and TRBJ2-7; D is undetermined. Germline assignment: CDR1 SGHTS and CDR2 YDEGEE. Between the trimmed V and J ends, which lost 0 bases and 2 bases, there was a span of 6 bases. The CDR3 consists of 13 residues.

The chain has TRBV2 and TRBJ2-5; D is possibly TRBD1 (5 bases). V dropped 4 bases and J dropped 4 bases, with 10 bases sitting between them. Germline V gene data show CDR1 as SNHLY and CDR2 as FYNNEI. This CDR3 region has 13 residues. CDR3 residues: CASSAREGETQYF. In DNA form, the CDR3 reads TGTGCCAGCAGTGCCAGGGAAGGAGAGACCCAGTACTTC.

CDR3 coding DNA: TGTGCCAGCAGCCCAGGGGGAGCCGGGGATCAGCCCCAGCATTTT. Protein product: CASSPGGAGDQPQHF. V usage is TRBV4-2 and J usage is TRBJ1-5; 7 bases map to TRBD1. The germline V gene encodes CDR1 LGHNA and CDR2 YNFKEQ. The J segment lost 5 bases and the V segment lost 4 bases, leaving 8 bases of the junction unmatched. This CDR3 region has 15 residues.

The chain recombines TRBV5-1 with TRBJ2-7; no clear D. This CDR3 is built from 11 residues. Germline V gene data show CDR1 as SGHRS and CDR2 as YFSETQ. V lost 5 bases to trimming and J lost 3 bases, with 6 bases between them. The CDR3 is CASRQYYEQYF. CDR3 bases: TGCGCCAGCAGACAATACTACGAGCAGTACTTC.